The sequence of this T cell receptor (beta chain) was determined in a study of CD8+CD57+ T cells in acquired aplastic anemia. Regarding the study as a whole: Any difference that existed in CD8+ Simpson's diversity between patients and controls was not significant. In common between the patients and the controls were around 29 CD8+ CDR3 sequences.

The germline V gene has CDR1 SNHLY and CDR2 FYNNEI. The CDR3 totals 11 residues. The trim removed 5 bases at V and 8 bases at J, leaving 2 bases unmatched. For sequencing, patients were chosen who had shown expansion of CD8+CD57+ cells by flow cytometry. The cohort consisted entirely of patients having severe acquired aplastic anemia. CDR3 and TCR beta VDJ profiling relied on genomic DNA as the template. TCRdb reprocessed the reads via MiXCR and lists one record per CDR3 protein. Of fewer than 85,000 distinct CDR3 sequences in the sample, 60% to 75% were seen once. In the case of this clonotype: As yet, its antigen is unknown.

The source material was sorted CD4+, CD8+, or CD8+CD57+ T cells (not recorded which) from PBMCs. This chain uses TRBV2 with TRBJ1-2; 7 positions agree with TRBD1. The origin of this receptor is a human donor with aplastic anemia. The CDR3 protein is CASSPDRGYTF. As DNA, the CDR3 is TGTGCCAGCAGTCCGGACAGGGGCTACACCTTC. The full variable domain, its missing parts supplied by reference TRBV2 and TRBJ1-2, is EPEVTQTPSHQVTQMGQEVILRCVPISNHLYFYWYRQILGQKVEFLVSFYNNEISEKSEIFDDQFSVERPDGSNFTLKIRSTKLEDSAMYFCASSPDRGYTFGSGTRLTVV.